This passage covers 27 T cell receptor beta chains from one sample sequenced in a study of blood T cell repertoires in COVID-19. This table comes from immunoSEQ multiplex PCR, and its TCRdb copy is limited to in-frame clones, with some not included. The sample shows more than 350,000 clones, approximately 92% of them seen only once. The sample was PBMCs or T cells enriched from blood (not recorded which). These receptors were obtained from a man aged 18 to 35 who had recovered from COVID-19.

The chain couples TRBV27 to TRBJ2-7; 15 positions match TRBD2. Germline-derived CDR1 and CDR2 are MNHEY and SMNVEV (reference sequence). The CDR3 is 18 residues long. The V and J ends lost 6 bases and 2 bases, in that order; junction bases with no gene match: 11. CDR3 DNA sequence: TGTGCCAGCAGCCAAACCCGGACTAGCGGGGGGGCGGCCTACGAGCAGTACTTC. Translation: CASSQTRTSGGAAYEQYF.

This clone is a singleton in its sample. J is TRBJ2-5 and V is TRBV7-3; D perhaps matches TRBD1 (5 bases). Germline V lookup: CDR1 SGHTA, CDR2 FQGTGA. Trimming took 4 bases from V and 2 from J, leaving 14 bases between them. The CDR3 sequence is 15 residues long. CDR3 nucleotides: TGTGCCAGCAGCTCCTCAGGGTCTCGGCAAGAGACCCAGTACTTC. Its protein product is CASSSSGSRQETQYF.

The V and J genes are TRBV10-2 and TRBJ2-1; maybe TRBD2 (6 bases). This CDR3 is 13 amino acids long. The V end lost 7 bases, the J end lost 7 bases, and 14 bases lay between the germline ends. Germline-derived CDR1 and CDR2 are WSHSY and SAAADI. CDR3 bases: TGCGCCAGCAACCGGGACTTGTATAATGAGCAGTTCTTC. Amino acids: CASNRDLYNEQFF.

The rearrangement uses TRBV27 and TRBJ1-2; 9 bases map to TRBD1. The CDR3 has 16 residues. V shed 5 bases, J shed 2 bases, and the junction held 9 bases outside the gene matches. CDR1 and CDR2 (germline): MNHEY, SMNVEV (reference sequence). This chain's CDR3 is CASSPFGQGRNYGYTF. The CDR3 DNA is TGTGCCAGCAGTCCCTTCGGACAGGGGCGGAACTATGGCTACACCTTC.

V gene TRBV5-1 combines with J gene TRBJ2-2; the match to TRBD2 covers 15 bases. V shed 5 bases, J shed 3 bases, and the junction held 20 bases outside the gene matches. This CDR3 spans 22 amino acids. In germline, CDR1 is SGHRS, CDR2 YFSETQ. Here the CDR3 DNA reads TGCGCCAGCAGGGGTATTGGGACTAGCGGGGGGCACGGGGCGTGGTACACCGGGGAGCTGTTTTTT. This gives the protein CASRGIGTSGGHGAWYTGELFF.

V is TRBV2 and J is TRBJ2-5; TRBD2 aligns across 9 bases. Trimming at V came to 4 bases and at J to 1 base, leaving 4 bases not matched to a gene. Per the germline V gene, CDR1 is SNHLY and CDR2 is FYNNEI. The CDR3 contains 15 residues. CDR3 in amino acids: CASSGGSGGQETQYF. Written as DNA, the CDR3 is TGTGCCAGCAGTGGGGGTAGCGGGGGCCAAGAGACCCAGTACTTC. Full variable domain (outside the CDR3, taken from reference TRBV2 and TRBJ2-5): EPEVTQTPSHQVTQMGQEVILRCVPISNHLYFYWYRQILGQKVEFLVSFYNNEISEKSEIFDDQFSVERPDGSNFTLKIRSTKLEDSAMYFCASSGGSGGQETQYFGPGTRLLVL.

The chain combines TRBV19 with TRBJ2-7; tentative D call: TRBD2 (6 bases). V lost 5 bases and J lost 7, with 15 bases in between. In germline, CDR1 is LNHDA, CDR2 SQIVND (reference sequence). This CDR3 spans 13 amino acids. The CDR3 DNA is TGTGCCAGTAGTGTGACCCCCGCGGGGGAGCAGTACTTC. Its translation is CASSVTPAGEQYF.

J is TRBJ1-5 and V is TRBV19; no clear D. Germline V CDR1 and CDR2: LNHDA, SQIVND (reference sequence). V lost 3 bases to trimming and J lost 3 bases, with 9 bases between them. The CDR3 is 14 amino acids. In nucleotides, the CDR3 is TGTGCCAGTAGTATCGGGAGACCCAATCAGCCCCAGCATTTT. Its translation is CASSIGRPNQPQHF.

The chain employs TRBV6-9 and TRBJ1-6; a weak D match, TRBD1 (6 bases). The CDR3 has 17 amino acids. V was shortened by 7 bases and J by 0 bases, with 16 bases between the two germline ends. Germline loops: CDR1 MNHGY, CDR2 SVAAGI. The CDR3 loop is CASIQGTADSYNSPLHF. The CDR3 bases are TGTGCCAGCATTCAGGGGACGGCCGACTCCTATAATTCACCCCTCCACTTT.

This CDR3 reads CASSLRTSGGIEQFF. The CDR3 region has the DNA TGTGCCAGCAGCCTTAGGACTAGCGGGGGGATTGAGCAGTTCTTC. The chain links TRBV5-6 to TRBJ2-1; 14 bases match TRBD2. The germline V gene encodes CDR1 SGHDT and CDR2 YYEEEE. V lost 4 bases and J lost 9; bases outside the gene matches: 6. This CDR3 has 15 amino acids.

This rearrangement joins TRBV18 to TRBJ1-3; no definite D call. Trimming shortened V by 0 bases and J by 4 bases, and 13 bases separated the two germline ends. The CDR3 has 16 amino acids. Germline V gene sequence: CDR1 KGHSH, CDR2 LQKENI. The CDR3 sequence is CASSPPSRYGGNTIYF. DNA of the CDR3: TGTGCCAGCTCACCACCCAGCAGGTACGGAGGAAACACCATATATTTT. Using reference TRBV18 and TRBJ1-3 for the parts outside the CDR3, the full variable domain is NAGVMQNPRHLVRRRGQEARLRCSPMKGHSHVYWYRQLPEEGLKFMVYLQKENIIDESGMPKERFSAEFPKEGPSILRIQQVVRGDSAAYFCASSPPSRYGGNTIYFGEGSWLTVV.

Concerning this clone itself: At the DNA level, this CDR3 is encoded by other sequences in the same sample as well. This chain uses TRBV5-1 with TRBJ1-1, with 9 bases aligning to TRBD1. Germline loops: CDR1 SGHRS, CDR2 YFSETQ. With 0 bases clipped from V and 4 bases from J, the junction kept 1 base outside the gene matches. This CDR3 is 14 amino acids long. CDR3 loop: CASSLGQGGTEAFF. DNA for the CDR3: TGCGCCAGCAGCTTGGGACAGGGGGGCACTGAAGCTTTCTTT.

This rearrangement joins TRBV11-3 to TRBJ2-2; 10 bases agree with TRBD1. V lost 8 bases to trimming and J lost 0 bases; unmatched junction nucleotides: 0. This CDR3 has 14 amino acids. From germline, CDR1 is SGHNT and CDR2 YENEEA. The CDR3 DNA reads TGTGCCAGCGGACAGGGGGCGAACACCGGGGAGCTGTTTTTT. It specifies CASGQGANTGELFF.

The chain uses TRBV9 and TRBJ1-5, with 7 nucleotides matching TRBD1. Germline V gene sequence: CDR1 SGDLS, CDR2 YYNGEE. The CDR3 is made up of 14 amino acids. Trimming took 0 bases from V and 7 from J; bases not matched to a gene: 4. The CDR3 DNA reads as TGTGCCAGCAGCGTAGAGGCAGGGGGGCAGCCCCAGCATTTT. Its protein is CASSVEAGGQPQHF.

This chain connects TRBV14 to TRBJ1-6, with D tentatively TRBD1 (6 bases). V lost 2 bases and J lost 7, with 12 bases in between. The CDR3 contains 15 residues. Looked up from germline, CDR1 is SGHDN and CDR2 is FVKESK. The CDR3 is CASSQLRTGNSPLHF. The CDR3, as DNA: TGTGCCAGCAGCCAACTCCGAACAGGGAATTCACCCCTCCACTTT.

The chain uses TRBV5-1 and TRBJ2-1, with D possibly being TRBD2 (5 bases). CDR1 SGHRS and CDR2 YFSETQ come from the germline V gene. This CDR3 has 15 residues. Trimming cost V 5 bases and J 4 bases, with 16 bases left between them. This CDR3 is CASRWGADRYNEQFF. The CDR3 DNA reads TGCGCCAGCAGGTGGGGAGCGGATAGATACAATGAGCAGTTCTTC. Filled out from reference TRBV5-1 and TRBJ2-1, the complete variable domain reads KAGVTQTPRYLIKTRGQQVTLSCSPISGHRSVSWYQQTPGQGLQFLFEYFSETQRNKGNFPGRFSGRQFSNSRSEMNVSTLELGDSALYLCASRWGADRYNEQFFGPGTRLTVL.

The V gene is TRBV2, the J gene TRBJ1-5; no definite D call. CDR1 and CDR2 from the germline V gene are SNHLY and FYNNEI. V was pared by 6 bases and J by 4 bases, with 10 bases between. This CDR3 is 13 amino acids long. The CDR3 DNA sequence: TGTGCCAGCAGGTGGGCCCTTAATCAGCCCCAGCATTTT. The encoded protein is CASRWALNQPQHF. The entire variable domain, with the rest obtained from reference TRBV2 and TRBJ1-5, is as follows: EPEVTQTPSHQVTQMGQEVILRCVPISNHLYFYWYRQILGQKVEFLVSFYNNEISEKSEIFDDQFSVERPDGSNFTLKIRSTKLEDSAMYFCASRWALNQPQHFGDGTRLSIL.

This clone was seen just once. V usage is TRBV7-2 and J usage is TRBJ1-2; the D is unclear. This CDR3 has 12 residues. Trimming pared 5 bases from V and 5 bases from J, leaving 9 bases between. Germline lookup yields CDR1 SGHTA and CDR2 FQGNSA. CDR3 DNA: TGTGCCAGCAGCCGCGAAAAGTATGGCTACACCTTC. Protein product: CASSREKYGYTF.

The genes are TRBV7-2 and TRBJ1-5; TRBD1 might be the D (6 bases). V was clipped by 8 bases and J by 0 bases, with 14 bases between them. Germline lookup yields CDR1 SGHTA and CDR2 FQGNSA. This CDR3 region has 15 residues. This chain's CDR3 is CASRTEGLSNQPQHF. CDR3 DNA: TGTGCCAGCCGGACAGAAGGACTTAGCAATCAGCCCCAGCATTTT.

The V gene is TRBV28, the J gene TRBJ2-5, with a weak D call TRBD2 (6 bases). V was trimmed by 3 bases and J by 3 bases, leaving 14 bases between them. Germline assignment: CDR1 MDHEN and CDR2 SYDVKM. The CDR3 has 15 amino acids. The CDR3 region is CASSFGGAQKETQYF. Written as DNA, the CDR3 is TGTGCCAGCAGTTTCGGGGGAGCCCAGAAAGAGACCCAGTACTTC.

The J gene is TRBJ2-1, the V gene TRBV7-8, with D maybe TRBD1 (6 bases). Deletions cut 0 bases from V and 5 bases from J, with 8 bases between. Germline CDR1 SGHVS, CDR2 FQNEAQ. The CDR3 spans 14 residues. The CDR3 here is CASSLARTDNEQFF. The CDR3 DNA sequence: TGTGCCAGCAGCTTAGCGAGGACAGACAATGAGCAGTTCTTC.

The chain couples TRBV7-2 to TRBJ2-3; D possibly corresponds to TRBD2 (7 bases). V lost 4 bases and J 9 bases, leaving 20 bases between the germline ends. The CDR3 sequence is 15 residues long. The germline CDR1 and CDR2 sequences are SGHTA and FQGNSA. CDR3 sequence: CASSSAGGLGGTQYF. CDR3 coding DNA: TGTGCCAGCAGCTCGGCCGGGGGCCTGGGGGGGACGCAGTATTTT.

The chain recombines TRBV3-1 (or the pseudogene TRBV3-2) with TRBJ2-1; 14 bases agree with TRBD2. The V and J ends lost 2 bases and 9 bases, in that order; junction bases with no gene match: 12. CDR3 length: 18 residues. Germline CDR1 and CDR2: LGHDT and YNNKEL (reference sequence). CDR3 loop: CASSQHASGTSGRAEQFF. The CDR3, as DNA: TGTGCCAGCAGCCAACATGCCTCCGGGACTAGCGGGAGAGCTGAGCAGTTCTTC.

The J gene is TRBJ1-2, the V gene TRBV19; 9 nucleotides line up with TRBD1. CDR3 length: 16 amino acids. V gave up 1 base and J gave up 5 bases; unmatched junction bases: 8. In germline, CDR1 is LNHDA, CDR2 SQIVND (reference sequence). DNA of the CDR3: TGTGCCAGTAGTATAGCGACCGGGACAGGGAGGTATGGCTACACCTTC. Amino acid sequence: CASSIATGTGRYGYTF.

The rearrangement uses TRBV5-1 and TRBJ2-1; the D gene is possibly TRBD1 (6 bases). V was trimmed by 2 bases and J by 8 bases, leaving 17 bases between them. The CDR3 runs 15 residues. Looked up from germline, CDR1 is SGHRS and CDR2 is YFSETQ. The CDR3 DNA reads TGCGCCAGCAGCTTACAGGGACGCGGGTGGGATGAGCAGTTCTTC. Protein: CASSLQGRGWDEQFF.

V usage is TRBV6-5 and J usage is TRBJ1-2; the D gene is possibly TRBD1 (5 bases). Germline V gives CDR1 MNHEY, CDR2 SVGAGI. The CDR3 runs 14 residues. Trimming left V 7 bases short and J 8 bases short, with 20 bases between. The DNA of the CDR3 is TGTGCCAGCACCCACAATACGGGGGAGGGCGGCTACACCTTC. Residues: CASTHNTGEGGYTF.

The chain is built from TRBV27 and TRBJ1-4; maybe TRBD1 (6 bases). Germline-derived CDR1 and CDR2 are MNHEY and SMNVEV (reference sequence). This CDR3 contains 17 residues. Between the trimmed V and J ends, which lost 8 bases and 2 bases, there was a span of 21 bases. In nucleotides, the CDR3 is TGTGCCAGCCCACCGAGCAGAGGGGGATCGACTAATGAAAAACTGTTTTTT. Protein product: CASPPSRGGSTNEKLFF.